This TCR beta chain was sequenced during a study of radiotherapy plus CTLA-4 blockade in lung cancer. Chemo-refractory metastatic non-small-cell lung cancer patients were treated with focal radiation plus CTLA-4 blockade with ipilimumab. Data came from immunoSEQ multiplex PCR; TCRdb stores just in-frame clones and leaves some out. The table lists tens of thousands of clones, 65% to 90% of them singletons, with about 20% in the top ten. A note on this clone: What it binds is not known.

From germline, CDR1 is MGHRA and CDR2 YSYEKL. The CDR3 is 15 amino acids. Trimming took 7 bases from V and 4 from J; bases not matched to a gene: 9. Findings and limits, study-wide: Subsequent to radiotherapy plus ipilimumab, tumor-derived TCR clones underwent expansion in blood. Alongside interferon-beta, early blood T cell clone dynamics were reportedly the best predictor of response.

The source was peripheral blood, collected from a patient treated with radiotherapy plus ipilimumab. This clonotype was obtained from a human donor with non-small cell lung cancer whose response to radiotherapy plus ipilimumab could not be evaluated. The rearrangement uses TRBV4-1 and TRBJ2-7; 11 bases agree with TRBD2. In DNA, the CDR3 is TGCGCCAGCACCTCTGCACTAGCGGGAGTTTACGAGCAGTACTTC. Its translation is CASTSALAGVYEQYF.